This entry lists 30 T cell receptor beta chains sequenced from one sample in a study of blood T cell repertoires in COVID-19. The assay was immunoSEQ multiplex PCR, and TCRdb's table has in-frame clones only and misses some. The sample yields some 400,000 clones, over 65% seen once. Input material: peripheral blood. The receptors were sampled from a human donor with acute or convalescent COVID-19. The donor label of this sample is uncertain.

This clone was observed a handful of times. V and J are TRBV7-9 and TRBJ1-2; 8 nucleotides agree with TRBD1. This CDR3 has 14 amino acids. From germline, CDR1 is SEHNR and CDR2 FQNEAQ (reference sequence). With 5 bases clipped from V and 7 bases from J, the junction kept 9 bases outside the gene matches. CDR3 loop: CASSLTGVAGGYTF. The CDR3 nucleotides read TGTGCCAGCAGCCTGACAGGGGTGGCGGGTGGCTACACCTTC.

The chain recombines TRBV29-1 with TRBJ1-1; D is ambiguous. CDR3 size: 12 residues. V was trimmed by 6 bases and J by 5 bases, leaving 13 bases between them. The germline V gene has CDR1 SQVTM and CDR2 ANQGSEA. The CDR3 spells CSVSETRTEAFF. The CDR3, as DNA: TGCAGCGTGAGTGAAACGAGGACTGAAGCTTTCTTT. The full variable domain, completed using reference TRBV29-1 and TRBJ1-1, is SAVISQKPSRDICQRGTSLTIQCQVDSQVTMMFWYRQQPGQSLTLIATANQGSEATYESGFVIDKFPISRPNLTFSTLTVSNMSPEDSSIYLCSVSETRTEAFFGQGTRLTVV.

The V gene is TRBV18, the J gene TRBJ1-1, with 8 bases fitting TRBD1. The germline V gene encodes CDR1 KGHSH and CDR2 LQKENI. The CDR3 has 17 residues. With V trimmed by 3 bases and J by 0 bases, 9 bases remained unmatched. This CDR3 reads CASSPRGQGGMNTEAFF. CDR3 DNA sequence: TGTGCCAGCTCACCGAGAGGACAGGGAGGTATGAACACTGAAGCTTTCTTT. Based on the CDR3 plus reference TRBV18 and TRBJ1-1, the full variable domain is NAGVMQNPRHLVRRRGQEARLRCSPMKGHSHVYWYRQLPEEGLKFMVYLQKENIIDESGMPKERFSAEFPKEGPSILRIQQVVRGDSAAYFCASSPRGQGGMNTEAFFGQGTRLTVV.

This clone was observed a single time. The chain links TRBV2 to TRBJ2-1; maybe TRBD1 (5 bases). Trimming shortened V by 10 bases and J by 0 bases, and 13 bases separated the two germline ends. The length of the CDR3 is 14 residues. Germline V lookup: CDR1 SNHLY, CDR2 FYNNEI. CDR3 DNA sequence: TGTGCCATCCCAAGGGGTAGCTCCTACAATGAGCAGTTCTTC. The encoded protein is CAIPRGSSYNEQFF.

This rearrangement joins TRBV9 to TRBJ2-4, with D possibly matching TRBD1 (8 bases). The CDR3 covers 14 residues. CDR1 and CDR2 (germline): SGDLS, YYNGEE. Trimming took off 4 bases at V and 7 bases at J, with 15 bases between the two ends. Here the CDR3 reads CASSRQGRGNIQYF. The DNA for the CDR3 is TGTGCCAGCAGCAGACAGGGGAGGGGGAACATTCAGTACTTC.

The chain has TRBV29-1 and TRBJ1-2; the D gene is possibly TRBD1 (5 bases). There are 12 residues in the CDR3. V lost 6 bases, J lost 7 bases, and 15 bases lay in between. Germline V lookup: CDR1 SQVTM, CDR2 ANQGSEA. The CDR3 is CSVGHGLAGYTF. The CDR3, as DNA: TGCAGCGTCGGACACGGCCTGGCTGGCTACACCTTC.

V is TRBV6-5 and J is TRBJ1-2; 7 positions agree with TRBD1. The CDR3 is 15 residues long. The V and J ends lost 0 bases and 1 base, in that order; junction bases with no gene match: 2. Germline CDR1 reads MNHEY; CDR2 reads SVGAGI. The CDR3 sequence: CASSYSRQGNYGYTF. The CDR3 DNA sequence: TGTGCCAGCAGTTACTCCCGACAGGGTAACTATGGCTACACCTTC.

The chain recombines TRBV25-1 with TRBJ2-7; 12 nucleotides agree with TRBD2. Germline V gene sequence: CDR1 MGHDK, CDR2 SYGVNS. The CDR3 has 13 residues. Losses at the gene ends were 9 bases for V and 2 bases for J; bases not matched to a gene: 2. The CDR3 DNA reads as TGTGCCAGTGGACTAGCGGGAACCTACGAGCAGTACTTC. It codes for CASGLAGTYEQYF.

The rearrangement links TRBV5-1 to TRBJ1-1; a weak D match, TRBD1 (6 bases). Germline lookup yields CDR1 SGHRS and CDR2 YFSETQ. V gave up 5 bases and J gave up 5 bases, with 28 bases separating them. The CDR3 consists of 18 residues. CDR3: CASRGSPQGRRDGTEAFF. The CDR3, as DNA: TGCGCCAGCAGGGGGAGTCCTCAGGGGAGACGGGATGGTACTGAAGCTTTCTTT.

The V and J genes are TRBV5-1 and TRBJ1-6, with TRBD1 matching over 9 bases. This CDR3 is 16 amino acids long. CDR1 SGHRS and CDR2 YFSETQ come from the germline V gene. J gave up 6 bases and V 7 bases, and 11 bases lay outside the gene matches. The CDR3, as DNA: TGCGCCAGCTCCTTAACTCCGGGACAGGGTAATTCACCCCTCCACTTT. Translating gives CASSLTPGQGNSPLHF.

V gene TRBV2 combines with J gene TRBJ2-3, with 7 bases lining up with TRBD2. In germline, CDR1 is SNHLY, CDR2 FYNNEI. This CDR3 has 15 amino acids. Trimming removed 6 bases from V and 2 bases from J; junction bases left unmatched: 8. The CDR3 DNA follows: TGTGCCAGCAGACCGACCCTAGCGGACACAGATACGCAGTATTTT. Translated: CASRPTLADTDTQYF.

CDR3 sequence reads: CASSRGGSGNTIYF. CDR3 coding DNA: TGTGCCAGCAGTCGGGGAGGCTCTGGAAACACCATATATTTT. The V gene is TRBV27, the J gene TRBJ1-3, with no clear D. CDR1 MNHEY and CDR2 SMNVEV come from the germline V gene (reference sequence). The CDR3 consists of 14 residues. The V end was cut by 5 bases, the J end by 0 bases, with 8 bases between.

CDR3 sequence (DNA): TGTGCCAGTAGTATCTGGCTGAGCACAGATACGCAGTATTTT. Amino acids: CASSIWLSTDTQYF. V gene TRBV19 combines with J gene TRBJ2-3, with D unresolved. The germline V gene has CDR1 LNHDA and CDR2 SQIVND (reference sequence). Trimming pared 3 bases from V and 0 bases from J, leaving 7 bases between. CDR3 length: 14 residues.

This clone appeared once. The rearrangement links TRBV18 to TRBJ2-1; 8 nucleotides line up with TRBD1. This CDR3 is built from 14 residues. Germline V gene data show CDR1 as KGHSH and CDR2 as LQKENI. V lost 3 bases, J lost 6 bases, and 4 bases stayed unmatched. Written as DNA, the CDR3 is TGTGCCAGCTCACCTGATACAGGGGGCAATGAGCAGTTCTTC. Translating gives CASSPDTGGNEQFF. Together with reference TRBV18 and TRBJ2-1, the CDR3 gives the full variable domain: NAGVMQNPRHLVRRRGQEARLRCSPMKGHSHVYWYRQLPEEGLKFMVYLQKENIIDESGMPKERFSAEFPKEGPSILRIQQVVRGDSAAYFCASSPDTGGNEQFFGPGTRLTVL.

The rearrangement joins TRBV29-1 to TRBJ1-2, with TRBD1 identical over 8 bases. CDR3 length: 13 residues. Germline CDR1 and CDR2: SQVTM and ANQGSEA. The CDR3 region has the DNA TGCAGTGCGACCGGGACAGGAGACTATGGCTACACCTTC. Translating it yields CSATGTGDYGYTF.

This clone was counted a single time. The rearrangement joins TRBV3-1 (or the pseudogene TRBV3-2) to TRBJ2-7; 8 nucleotides match TRBD2. Germline V lookup: CDR1 LGHDT, CDR2 YNNKEL (reference sequence). The CDR3 length is 16 residues. With V trimmed by 5 bases and J by 4 bases, 13 bases remained unmatched. The CDR3: CASSLSGSFRPYEQYF. In DNA, the CDR3 is TGTGCCAGCAGCTTGAGCGGGAGTTTCCGTCCGTACGAGCAGTACTTC.

V and J are TRBV30 and TRBJ2-1; the D gene is possibly TRBD2 (5 bases). V lost 2 bases to trimming and J lost 5 bases, with 13 bases between them. Germline-derived CDR1 and CDR2 are GTSNPN and SVGIG (reference sequence). The CDR3 runs 14 residues. The chain's CDR3 is CAWSSGDRDNEQFF. The CDR3 DNA is TGTGCCTGGAGTTCCGGGGATAGGGACAATGAGCAGTTCTTC.

The chain couples TRBV12-3 or TRBV12-4 to TRBJ1-1; 7 bases line up with TRBD1. V dropped 2 bases and J dropped 7; count of bases not matched to a gene: 4. The CDR3 is 13 residues long. Here the CDR3 reads CASSLNRQGEAFF. The CDR3 DNA sequence: TGTGCCAGCAGTTTAAATCGACAGGGTGAAGCTTTCTTT.

This chain joins TRBV18 and TRBJ1-1; possible D gene TRBD1, 5 bases. V was clipped by 5 bases and J by 1 base, with 17 bases between them. This CDR3 has 16 amino acids. CDR1 and CDR2 (germline): KGHSH, LQKENI. The CDR3 region is CASSLLERQKNTEAFF. The CDR3 DNA follows: TGTGCCAGCTCATTACTCGAAAGACAGAAGAACACTGAAGCTTTCTTT. The variable domain in full, completed from reference TRBV18 and TRBJ1-1, reads NAGVMQNPRHLVRRRGQEARLRCSPMKGHSHVYWYRQLPEEGLKFMVYLQKENIIDESGMPKERFSAEFPKEGPSILRIQQVVRGDSAAYFCASSLLERQKNTEAFFGQGTRLTVV.

This clone was recorded only once. The chain couples TRBV5-4 to TRBJ2-1, with TRBD2 identical over 7 bases. The ends lost 4 bases at V and 2 bases at J; junction bases unmatched: 6. CDR3 size: 15 residues. From germline, CDR1 is SGHNT and CDR2 YYREEE (reference sequence). CDR3 in amino acids: CASSRGAGPYNEQFF. As DNA, the CDR3 is TGTGCCAGCAGCCGGGGAGCGGGACCCTACAATGAGCAGTTCTTC.

This clone was counted a single time. The chain couples TRBV7-9 to TRBJ2-6, with a tentative D call TRBD1 (6 bases). The germline V gene encodes CDR1 SEHNR and CDR2 FQNEAQ (reference sequence). The germline V and J ends were trimmed by 5 bases and 2 bases, with 10 bases remaining between them. The CDR3 totals 15 residues. The CDR3 here is CASSPGTTGANVLTF. The CDR3 bases are TGTGCCAGCAGCCCAGGGACAACTGGGGCCAACGTCCTGACTTTC.

The chain recombines TRBV7-8 with TRBJ1-2, with D maybe TRBD1 (6 bases). The CDR3 is 16 residues long. Germline CDR1 and CDR2: SGHVS and FQNEAQ. Trimming removed 5 bases at V and 4 bases at J, with 20 bases between. CDR3 amino acids: CASSRLGSGAGYGYTF. The CDR3 DNA is TGTGCCAGCAGCCGCCTCGGTTCAGGGGCCGGCTATGGCTACACCTTC.

The chain has TRBV3-1 (or the pseudogene TRBV3-2) and TRBJ1-2; 7 bases match TRBD1. The V and J ends lost 0 bases and 8 bases, in that order; junction bases with no gene match: 6. The CDR3 loop spans 14 amino acids. Germline values: CDR1 LGHDT, CDR2 YNNKEL (reference sequence). The CDR3 DNA follows: TGTGCCAGCAGCCAAGAGGACAGGAGAGGAGGCTACACCTTC. It encodes CASSQEDRRGGYTF.

This clone was counted only a few times. This rearrangement joins TRBV25-1 to TRBJ1-2; 11 nucleotides line up with TRBD1. J was trimmed by 7 bases and V by 6 bases; bases with no gene match: 10. Germline CDR1 reads MGHDK; CDR2 reads SYGVNS. This CDR3 spans 15 amino acids. The CDR3 DNA follows: TGTGCCAGCAGCGATAACTGGGACAGGGGGGCTGGCTACACCTTC. Its translation is CASSDNWDRGAGYTF.

V is TRBV7-2 and J is TRBJ1-4, with a weak D call TRBD1 (6 bases). The CDR3 length is 15 residues. Trimming took off 3 bases at V and 5 bases at J, with 13 bases between the two ends. Per the germline V gene, CDR1 is SGHTA and CDR2 is FQGNSA. CDR3 region: CASSFNRATNEKLFF. CDR3 DNA sequence: TGTGCCAGCAGCTTTAACAGGGCGACCAATGAAAAACTGTTTTTT. Filled out from reference TRBV7-2 and TRBJ1-4, the complete variable domain reads GAGVSQSPSNKVTEKGKDVELRCDPISGHTALYWYRQSLGQGLEFLIYFQGNSAPDKSGLPSDRFSAERTGGSVSTLTIQRTQQEDSAVYLCASSFNRATNEKLFFGSGTQLSVL.

The rearrangement joins TRBV9 to TRBJ2-4; D might be TRBD2 (7 bases). CDR3 length: 17 amino acids. V lost 10 bases to trimming and J lost 0 bases, with 23 bases between them. Germline V lookup: CDR1 SGDLS, CDR2 YYNGEE. The CDR3 sequence is CARRVGGGGIAKNIQYF. CDR3 coding DNA: TGTGCCCGCCGCGTCGGGGGCGGGGGTATAGCCAAAAACATTCAGTACTTC.

This chain joins TRBV7-9 and TRBJ2-3; tentative D call: TRBD2 (5 bases). Germline V lookup: CDR1 SEHNR, CDR2 FQNEAQ (reference sequence). Between the trimmed V and J ends, which lost 5 bases and 9 bases, there was a span of 30 bases. The length of the CDR3 is 18 residues. DNA for the CDR3: TGTGCCAGCAGCCCCGCGTCAGTGGGCGGGTACCACTCCGGCACGCAGTATTTT. This gives the protein CASSPASVGGYHSGTQYF.

V is TRBV3-1 (or the pseudogene TRBV3-2) and J is TRBJ2-7; the D gene is possibly TRBD1 (6 bases). The V end was cut by 4 bases, the J end by 6 bases, with 13 bases between. This CDR3 has 13 residues. Germline values: CDR1 LGHDT, CDR2 YNNKEL (reference sequence). The CDR3 coding sequence is TGTGCCAGCAGCCGGCTAACAGGGCGCGAGCAGTACTTC. The encoded protein is CASSRLTGREQYF.

This chain connects TRBV6-5 to TRBJ1-2, with D unclear. The CDR3 totals 14 residues. Germline V gene sequence: CDR1 MNHEY, CDR2 SVGAGI. Trimming left V 2 bases short and J 6 bases short, with 13 bases between. CDR3 nucleotides: TGTGCCAGCAGTTACGCAGACGCGAGGAATGGCTACACCTTC. Its protein product is CASSYADARNGYTF.

The rearrangement uses TRBV23-1 and TRBJ2-2, with TRBD2 identical over 7 bases. TRBV23-1 is assigned to the ORF class and has an uncertain function. The CDR3 is made up of 16 amino acids. Unmatched junction bases numbered 15, after V lost 7 bases and J lost 7 bases. The CDR3 nucleotides are TGCGCCAGCAATCTCCCGAGGCGGGAGTCGGGCGGGGAGCTGTTTTTT. Translation: CASNLPRRESGGELFF.